This TCR beta chain was profiled in a study of blood T cell repertoires in COVID-19. Study background: The United States, Italy and Spain were the sources of the acute and convalescent COVID-19 samples. Sample material is recorded as cDNA or gDNA derived from T cells, B-cell-depleted T cells, or PBMCs.

Study processing details: Nucleated cell number was recorded as an estimate derived from reference gene primer amplification. Sequencing was performed with immunoSEQ multiplex PCR; in TCRdb, only in-frame clones are kept and a portion is missing. V, J and clone size were drawn from that table, and D and trimming were deduced from the DNA. The table shows over 200,000 clones, with about 90% occurring only once. V shed 1 base and J shed 2 bases, with 13 bases lying between them. CDR1 and CDR2 (germline): SGDLS, YYNGEE. This CDR3 region has 16 residues. The sequenced sample consisted of peripheral blood. The chain joins TRBV9 to TRBJ1-3; D is unclear. The receptor was isolated from a man in his forties with active or convalescent COVID-19. The CDR3 sequence is CASSVRGPAPGNTIYF. The CDR3, as DNA: TGTGCCAGCAGCGTAAGAGGGCCTGCCCCTGGAAACACCATATATTTT.